The source of this TCR beta chain is a study of cytomegalovirus exposure and HLA in healthy donors. In the study overall: Counted in an early data release were 85 million or so unique TCRs from HLA-typed donors.

The PCR was carried out with 60 Vbeta primers and 13 Jbeta primers. Original processing methods: Later reanalysis found roughly 80 million unique TCR beta chains, about 11 million of them shared. Assay: immunoSEQ multiplex PCR; the TCRdb copy retains only in-frame clones and omits some. V, J and clone size are those of that table, while D and trimming were read from the DNA. The sample contains roughly 110,000 clones, 65% to 80% of which appear only once. This TCR came from a woman aged 45 to 65 in good health and CMV-seropositive. Sequencing used PBMCs.

The CDR3 spells CASSGALTNEKLFF. CDR3 sequence (DNA): TGTGCCAGCAGTGGGGCACTTACTAATGAAAAACTGTTTTTT. The V and J genes are TRBV2 and TRBJ1-4; D unresolved. Germline-derived CDR1 and CDR2 are SNHLY and FYNNEI. V was cut by 4 bases and J by 2 bases, with 8 bases left in between. This CDR3 has 14 amino acids.